The 26 T cell receptor beta chains listed next were all sequenced from one sample in a study of T cell repertoires in cytomegalovirus infection. TCRdb reprocessed the reads via MiXCR and lists one record per CDR3 protein. The sample records about 700,000 distinct CDR3 sequences, roughly a third being singletons. For these TCRs, the target antigens are not known. The sample consisted of cultured PBMCs, taken from culture after CMV antigen stimulation. The receptors were sampled from a human donor in good health (CMV status not recorded). Some clones in this sample may be carry-over from other donors' samples.

The chain is built from TRBV15 and TRBJ1-4, with TRBD1 matching over 8 bases. Trimming took 5 bases from V and 10 from J; bases not matched to a gene: 12. The CDR3 has 15 amino acids. Germline V gene lookup returns CDR1 LNHNV and CDR2 YYDKDF (reference sequence). This CDR3 reads CATSYIIGQGRKLFF. CDR3 DNA: TGTGCCACCAGCTACATAATAGGACAGGGAAGAAAACTGTTTTTT.

The chain links TRBV6-1 to TRBJ2-7; TRBD1 matches 10 bases. Germline values: CDR1 MNHNS, CDR2 SASEGT. This CDR3 is built from 15 residues. After removal of 5 bases from V and 5 bases from J, the junction contained 9 bases not matched to a gene. CDR3 residues: CASSYGGTGAHEQYF. CDR3 coding DNA: TGTGCCAGCAGTTACGGGGGGACAGGGGCCCACGAGCAGTACTTC.

There are many counts of this clonotype. The chain carries TRBV7-8 and TRBJ2-5, with D possibly matching TRBD2 (6 bases). The V end was cut by 8 bases, the J end by 3 bases, with 13 bases between. Germline loops: CDR1 SGHVS, CDR2 FQNEAQ. This CDR3 is built from 13 residues. CDR3 sequence: CASSRSGEETQYF. The DNA for the CDR3 is TGTGCCAGCTCGAGGTCGGGAGAAGAGACCCAGTACTTC.

J is TRBJ2-3 and V is TRBV10-3; tentatively, D is TRBD2 (5 bases). CDR1 and CDR2 from the germline V gene are ENHRY and SYGVKD. The CDR3 covers 15 residues. Trimming removed 5 bases at V and 4 bases at J, with 16 bases between. CDR3 DNA: TGTGCCATCAGTCAGGCTGGCTACGGGGCAGATACGCAGTATTTT. Translating it yields CAISQAGYGADTQYF.

This clonotype was counted a few times. This rearrangement joins TRBV7-4 to TRBJ2-7; 9 bases line up with TRBD1. The length of the CDR3 is 15 residues. Germline trimming cut 5 bases from V and 5 bases from J; bases unmatched to any gene: 10. Germline CDR1 reads SGHVT; CDR2 reads SQSDAQ. The CDR3 coding sequence is TGTGCCAGCAGCCTGGGGTGGGGGACAGGGAACGAGCAGTACTTC. Translated, it gives CASSLGWGTGNEQYF.

This chain joins TRBV20-1 and TRBJ2-1; 8 positions match TRBD2. The J segment lost 7 bases and the V segment lost 2 bases, leaving 7 bases of the junction unmatched. Germline V lookup: CDR1 DFQATT, CDR2 SNEGSKA (reference sequence). The CDR3 is 14 amino acids. The CDR3 bases are TGCAGTGCTAGAACGATAGCGGGGCCTAATGAGCAGTTCTTC. It specifies CSARTIAGPNEQFF.

There are many counts of this clonotype. The CDR3 DNA reads as TGTGCCAGCAGCTTAGTGCGGACAGGGTGGGGTGAAGCTTTCTTT. Translated, it gives CASSLVRTGWGEAFF. The rearrangement joins TRBV7-8 to TRBJ1-1; 8 positions match TRBD1. The CDR3 consists of 15 residues. The germline CDR1 and CDR2 sequences are SGHVS and FQNEAQ. Germline trimming cut 1 base from V and 7 bases from J; bases unmatched to any gene: 8.

This rearrangement joins TRBV11-2 to TRBJ2-1; TRBD2 agrees at 12 bases. Per germline, CDR1 SGHAT and CDR2 FQNNGV. The CDR3 covers 17 residues. Losses at the gene ends were 3 bases for V and 8 bases for J; bases not matched to a gene: 11. The DNA for the CDR3 is TGTGCCAGCAGCTTGGGGCTAGCGGGAGGGCCGATCGATGAGCAGTTCTTC. Its protein product is CASSLGLAGGPIDEQFF.

The CDR3 DNA reads as TGTGCCAGCAGCTTCCTTAGCGGGGGGGCGTCCTACAATGAGCAGTTCTTC. This translates into CASSFLSGGASYNEQFF. This chain connects TRBV11-2 to TRBJ2-1; 11 bases map to TRBD2. Looked up from germline, CDR1 is SGHAT and CDR2 is FQNNGV. Trimming at V came to 3 bases and at J to 1 base, leaving 5 bases not matched to a gene. The CDR3 totals 17 residues. The full variable domain, with the rest looked up from reference TRBV11-2 and TRBJ2-1, is EAGVAQSPRYKIIEKRQSVAFWCNPISGHATLYWYQQILGQGPKLLIQFQNNGVVDDSQLPKDRFSAERLKGVDSTLKIQPAKLEDSAVYLCASSFLSGGASYNEQFFGPGTRLTVL.

V usage is TRBV4-1 and J usage is TRBJ2-5; D call uncertain. V dropped 6 bases and J dropped 7 bases, with 18 bases sitting between them. This CDR3 has 14 amino acids. CDR1 is MGHRA, CDR2 YSYEKL, per germline. CDR3 sequence (DNA): TGCGCCAGCAGACCCCAGGTACTGACGCGGACCCAGTACTTC. The encoded protein is CASRPQVLTRTQYF.

V usage is TRBV12-3 or TRBV12-4 and J usage is TRBJ1-1, with D possibly being TRBD1 (5 bases). V was trimmed by 8 bases and J by 0 bases, leaving 19 bases between them. CDR3 size: 16 residues. CDR3 residues: CASSSEGRDMNTEAFF. The CDR3 nucleotides are TGTGCCAGCTCATCTGAGGGGCGAGATATGAACACTGAAGCTTTCTTT.

This clonotype appeared a few times. J is TRBJ2-5 and V is TRBV6-2 or TRBV6-3; 7 bases are a match to TRBD2. V trimming: 5 bases; J trimming: 4 bases; junction bases outside the gene matches: 10. Germline V gives CDR1 MNHEY, CDR2 SVGEGT. CDR3 size: 15 residues. The CDR3 nucleotides are TGTGCCAGCAGTCGACTAGCCCCAGGGCGAGAGACCCAGTACTTC. Amino acids: CASSRLAPGRETQYF.

This clonotype was counted many times. This chain joins TRBV7-2 and TRBJ2-2, with 11 bases matching TRBD2. Germline V CDR1 and CDR2: SGHTA, FQGNSA. With 2 bases clipped from V and 6 bases from J, the junction kept 2 bases outside the gene matches. The CDR3 sequence is 15 residues long. The DNA of the CDR3 is TGTGCCAGCAGCTTAACTAGCGGGAGTCCCGGGGAGCTGTTTTTT. It encodes CASSLTSGSPGELFF.

The chain joins TRBV12-3 or TRBV12-4 to TRBJ2-1; tentatively, D is TRBD2 (6 bases). V was clipped by 7 bases and J by 9 bases, with 16 bases between them. The CDR3 loop spans 13 amino acids. CDR3 coding DNA: TGTGCCAGCACCGGGGCGGGACCCAGTGAGCAGTTCTTC. Its translation: CASTGAGPSEQFF.

This clonotype was seen only a few times. The J gene is TRBJ2-5, the V gene TRBV7-9; the match to TRBD1 covers 7 bases. This CDR3 is built from 15 residues. V dropped 6 bases and J dropped 5; count of bases not matched to a gene: 12. Germline values: CDR1 SEHNR, CDR2 FQNEAQ (reference sequence). The CDR3 region is CASSNDRDEGETQYF. The CDR3 region has the DNA TGTGCCAGCAGTAATGACAGGGACGAGGGGGAGACCCAGTACTTC.

The V call is TRBV5-4, the J call TRBJ2-1; no reliable D call. The CDR3 runs 12 residues. Trimming removed 5 bases at V and 7 bases at J, with 10 bases between. The germline gives CDR1 SGHNT, CDR2 YYREEE (reference sequence). CDR3 amino acids: CASSDSRNEQFF. CDR3 DNA sequence: TGTGCCAGCAGTGACTCGAGGAATGAGCAGTTCTTC.

This clonotype was recorded a few times. The V call is TRBV7-9, the J call TRBJ2-5, with D uncertain. The germline gives CDR1 SEHNR, CDR2 FQNEAQ (reference sequence). The CDR3 sequence is 14 residues long. Trimming stripped 3 bases from V and 1 base from J, with 9 bases between. CDR3 bases: TGTGCCAGCAGCTTCTGGGATACCCAAGAGACCCAGTACTTC. This translates into CASSFWDTQETQYF.

The chain couples TRBV7-9 to TRBJ2-5; D gene ambiguous. V was shortened by 1 base and J by 0 bases, with 12 bases between the two germline ends. This CDR3 contains 16 residues. CDR1 is SEHNR, CDR2 FQNEAQ, per germline (reference sequence). This CDR3 is CASSLGSTSYQETQYF. In nucleotides, the CDR3 is TGTGCCAGCAGCTTAGGGTCGACGTCGTACCAAGAGACCCAGTACTTC.

This clonotype was detected only a few times. V gene TRBV7-9 combines with J gene TRBJ1-5, with D possibly being TRBD1 (6 bases). The V gene lost 4 bases and the J gene lost 0 bases, with 13 bases spanning the gap. This CDR3 contains 16 residues. Looked up from germline, CDR1 is SEHNR and CDR2 is FQNEAQ (reference sequence). The DNA for the CDR3 is TGTGCCAGCAGCTACTTCGGGGACACTAGCAATCAGCCCCAGCATTTT. It specifies CASSYFGDTSNQPQHF.

The CDR3 region has the DNA TGTGCTAGTGGTTTGGTACGAGGATTTAATGAAAAACTGTTTTTT. Translated: CASGLVRGFNEKLFF. J is TRBJ1-4 and V is TRBV12-5; D gene ambiguous. This CDR3 is built from 15 residues. CDR1 and CDR2 from the germline V gene are LGHNT and FRNRAP. The V end was cut by 0 bases, the J end by 4 bases, with 9 bases between. Complete variable domain (other parts from reference TRBV12-5 and TRBJ1-4): DARVTQTPRHKVTEMGQEVTMRCQPILGHNTVFWYRQTMMQGLELLAYFRNRAPLDDSGMPKDRFSAEMPDATLATLKIQPSEPRDSAVYFCASGLVRGFNEKLFFGSGTQLSVL.

This clonotype was found a few times. This sequence joins TRBV7-2 and TRBJ2-3; D gene ambiguous. Between the trimmed V and J ends, which lost 1 base and 5 bases, there was a span of 7 bases. CDR1 is SGHTA and CDR2 is FQGNSA in the germline V gene. CDR3 length: 13 residues. CDR3: CASSLVTKDTQYF. CDR3 DNA: TGTGCCAGCAGCTTAGTTACGAAAGATACGCAGTATTTT.

This clonotype was observed a handful of times. This CDR3 reads CASSQGGESTDTQYF. CDR3 in DNA: TGTGCCAGCAGCCAAGGGGGGGAGAGCACAGATACGCAGTATTTT. This rearrangement joins TRBV4-2 to TRBJ2-3; tentatively, D is TRBD2 (6 bases). CDR1 is LGHNA and CDR2 is YNFKEQ in the germline V gene. The V and J ends lost 1 base and 0 bases respectively, with 8 bases between them. This CDR3 contains 15 residues.

The V gene is TRBV20-1, the J gene TRBJ2-5; 7 bases are shared with TRBD1. V lost 3 bases to trimming and J lost 4 bases; unmatched junction nucleotides: 2. The CDR3 extends over 12 amino acids. CDR1 DFQATT and CDR2 SNEGSKA come from the germline V gene (reference sequence). This chain's CDR3 is CSARGTAETQYF. CDR3 DNA: TGCAGTGCTAGGGGGACAGCAGAGACCCAGTACTTC.

This clonotype was counted ten times or more. The J gene is TRBJ2-7, the V gene TRBV7-2; 9 nucleotides agree with TRBD1. CDR1 and CDR2 (germline): SGHTA, FQGNSA. Trimming took 1 base from V and 2 from J; bases not matched to a gene: 3. The CDR3 is 15 amino acids. CDR3 DNA: TGTGCCAGCAGCTTAGAAGGGACAGGGCCCTACGAGCAGTACTTC. It encodes CASSLEGTGPYEQYF.

This clonotype came up a few times. The rearrangement joins TRBV7-2 to TRBJ2-7, with 8 bases that match TRBD2. CDR3 length equals 14 residues. Germline CDR1 reads SGHTA; CDR2 reads FQGNSA. Trimming cost V 5 bases and J 5 bases; bases outside gene matches: 8. CDR3 sequence: CASSPRLARDEQYF. CDR3 DNA sequence: TGTGCCAGCAGCCCCCGACTAGCGCGGGACGAGCAGTACTTC.

This clonotype was seen a handful of times. The rearrangement joins TRBV6-2 or TRBV6-3 to TRBJ2-7; 7 nucleotides line up with TRBD1. Trimming removed 6 bases from V and 3 bases from J; junction bases left unmatched: 8. The CDR3 extends over 14 amino acids. CDR1 and CDR2 from the germline V gene are MNHEY and SVGEGT. CDR3 in amino acids: CASRTNRGNYEQYF. In nucleotides, the CDR3 is TGTGCCAGCAGAACCAACAGGGGCAACTACGAGCAGTACTTC.